These 26 T cell receptor beta chains were sequenced from one sample in a study of post-analysis software for immune sequencing data. Tagging with unique molecular identifiers was a feature of the TCR beta cDNA libraries. One entry per CDR3 protein, called by TCRdb with MiXCR from the PCR reads. Of 450,000 or so distinct CDR3 sequences listed, approximately 46% are singletons. Study observations and caveats: Patients used about five TRBV segments, including TRBV5-6, TRBV5-1 and TRBV20-1, more often than controls.

Their specific antigens are unknown. Sequenced input: blood. The receptors originated from a girl aged 5-17 years with multiple sclerosis.

This clonotype is a singleton in its sample. V gene TRBV6-1 combines with J gene TRBJ1-1; D uncertain. Trimming stripped 3 bases from V and 0 bases from J, with 11 bases between. Germline V CDR1 and CDR2: MNHNS, SASEGT. The CDR3 has 15 amino acids. CDR3 amino acids: CASSDQWRVNTEAFF. Here the CDR3 DNA reads TGTGCCAGCAGTGACCAATGGCGCGTGAACACTGAAGCTTTCTTT.

The rearrangement joins TRBV20-1 to TRBJ2-1; TRBD2 matches at 7 bases. Germline trimming cut 0 bases from V and 3 bases from J; bases unmatched to any gene: 8. This CDR3 region has 16 residues. CDR1 is DFQATT and CDR2 is SNEGSKA in the germline V gene (reference sequence). The CDR3 spells CSARDQGIAGYNEQFF. CDR3 DNA: TGCAGTGCTAGAGATCAAGGAATAGCGGGCTACAATGAGCAGTTCTTC.

V gene TRBV6-6 combines with J gene TRBJ2-7; 11 bases are shared with TRBD2. CDR1 and CDR2 (germline): MNHNY, SVGAGI (reference sequence). CDR3 length: 15 residues. V lost 0 bases and J lost 6; bases outside the gene matches: 4. The CDR3 DNA follows: TGTGCCAGCAGTTACTCGACTAGCGGGGAGGGCGAGCAGTACTTC. Residues: CASSYSTSGEGEQYF.

The rearrangement uses TRBV14 and TRBJ2-3; 9 nucleotides align to TRBD1. Trimming removed 2 bases from V and 5 bases from J; junction bases left unmatched: 8. The germline CDR1 and CDR2 sequences are SGHDN and FVKESK. This CDR3 is 16 amino acids long. CDR3 nucleotide sequence: TGTGCCAGCAGCCAAACGAGGACAGGGGATGGAGATACGCAGTATTTT. Its translation is CASSQTRTGDGDTQYF.

V usage is TRBV25-1 and J usage is TRBJ2-2; 9 nucleotides match TRBD1. Germline V gene lookup returns CDR1 MGHDK and CDR2 SYGVNS. The CDR3 runs 14 residues. Losses at the gene ends were 1 base for V and 14 bases for J; bases not matched to a gene: 8. In nucleotides, the CDR3 is TGTGCCAGCAGTGAATTTTACAGGGGGCGCGACCTGTTTTTT. It is translated as CASSEFYRGRDLFF.

The V gene is TRBV7-3, the J gene TRBJ1-2; unclear D gene. Germline V gene sequence: CDR1 SGHTA, CDR2 FQGTGA. The CDR3 consists of 13 residues. With 5 bases removed from V and 3 bases from J, the gap between germline ends came to 10 bases. CDR3 amino acids: CASSPTADYGYTF. The CDR3 DNA reads as TGTGCCAGCAGCCCGACCGCAGACTATGGCTACACCTTC.

The chain couples TRBV28 to TRBJ1-2; D is unresolved. V was trimmed by 7 bases and J by 3 bases, leaving 21 bases between them. Germline-derived CDR1 and CDR2 are MDHEN and SYDVKM. The CDR3 has 16 amino acids. The CDR3 reads CASTPPPAGTHYGYTF. In nucleotides, the CDR3 is TGTGCCAGCACCCCACCGCCCGCAGGAACCCACTATGGCTACACCTTC.

This clonotype was seen repeatedly, ten times or more. This chain connects TRBV4-1 to TRBJ1-1, with TRBD1 matching over 8 bases. CDR3 length: 11 amino acids. The V and J ends lost 4 bases and 10 bases, in that order; junction bases with no gene match: 2. Germline lookup yields CDR1 MGHRA and CDR2 YSYEKL. As DNA, the CDR3 is TGCGCCAGCAGCCCCGGGACAGGAGCTTTCTTT. It encodes CASSPGTGAFF.

This sequence joins TRBV20-1 and TRBJ2-7; weak D call: TRBD1 (6 bases). The CDR3 is 17 residues long. Germline-derived CDR1 and CDR2 are DFQATT and SNEGSKA (reference sequence). V lost 1 base to trimming and J lost 0 bases, with 19 bases between them. Here the CDR3 reads CSARGVRGIYGSYEQYF. The CDR3 bases are TGCAGTGCTAGAGGGGTAAGGGGGATCTACGGCTCCTACGAGCAGTACTTC.

The chain employs TRBV20-1 and TRBJ2-7; 8 bases line up with TRBD2. Trimming at V came to 0 bases and at J to 3 bases, leaving 4 bases not matched to a gene. The CDR3 has 14 amino acids. Germline lookup yields CDR1 DFQATT and CDR2 SNEGSKA (reference sequence). CDR3 residues: CSARDGGRNYEQYF. DNA of the CDR3: TGCAGTGCTAGAGATGGCGGGAGGAACTACGAGCAGTACTTC.

Many counts were recorded for this clonotype. The CDR3 DNA follows: TGTGCCAGCAGCTTACCCGGGGAGACCCAGTACTTC. Translation: CASSLPGETQYF. V is TRBV7-6 and J is TRBJ2-5; D is ambiguous. CDR3 length: 12 residues. V was cut by 2 bases and J by 5 bases, with 6 bases left in between. Per germline, CDR1 SGHVS and CDR2 FNYEAQ.

This clonotype came up many times. The gene calls are TRBV10-3 and TRBJ2-1; 8 nucleotides line up with TRBD2. V dropped 0 bases and J dropped 8; count of bases not matched to a gene: 6. From germline, CDR1 is ENHRY and CDR2 SYGVKD. CDR3 length: 15 residues. CDR3 sequence (DNA): TGTGCCATCAGTGAGTCGTTAGGGACTAGTTATGAGCAGTTCTTC. Residues: CAISESLGTSYEQFF.

The CDR3 here is CASSFGELSYTF. CDR3 bases: TGTGCCAGCAGCTTTGGGGAATTGAGCTACACCTTC. The gene calls are TRBV7-9 and TRBJ1-2, with D hard to call. The CDR3 is made up of 12 amino acids. V shed 3 bases and J shed 9 bases, with 11 bases lying between them. Germline values: CDR1 SEHNR, CDR2 FQNEAQ (reference sequence).

V gene TRBV2 combines with J gene TRBJ1-4; D may be TRBD1 (5 bases). Trimming cost V 0 bases and J 7 bases, with 18 bases left between them. Germline V lookup: CDR1 SNHLY, CDR2 FYNNEI. The CDR3 extends over 17 amino acids. The CDR3 DNA sequence: TGTGCCAGCAGTGAAGCGGCCTCAGAGGGGCCTCTTGAAAAACTGTTTTTT. Protein sequence: CASSEAASEGPLEKLFF.

In its sample, this clonotype was seen a few times. The chain employs TRBV6-6 and TRBJ2-3, with 7 bases that match TRBD2. With V trimmed by 5 bases and J by 2 bases, 7 bases remained unmatched. This CDR3 spans 15 amino acids. Germline V gene lookup returns CDR1 MNHNY and CDR2 SVGAGI (reference sequence). The CDR3 spells CASSDLADSTDTQYF. The CDR3 nucleotides read TGTGCCAGCAGTGACCTAGCGGACTCCACAGATACGCAGTATTTT.

Concerning this clonotype itself: The junction departs from the called germline gene at one end, perhaps through a read error. The rearrangement joins TRBV6-2 or TRBV6-3 to TRBJ2-7, with 10 bases fitting TRBD2. The assigned J gene may be wrong: the sequence end matches TRBJ2-5 better. The CDR3 extends over 15 amino acids. Germline V CDR1 and CDR2: MNHEY, SVGEGT. The DNA of the CDR3 is TGTGCCCGCAGTTTAGGACTAGCGGCCGGGGAGACCCAGTACTTC. It is translated as CARSLGLAAGETQYF.

The chain employs TRBV7-2 and TRBJ2-1, with TRBD2 identical over 7 bases. V lost 3 bases and J lost 10; bases outside the gene matches: 6. The length of the CDR3 is 13 residues. In germline, CDR1 is SGHTA, CDR2 FQGNSA. The CDR3 is CASSLGRGSEQFF. The CDR3, as DNA: TGTGCCAGCAGCTTGGGGAGGGGTAGCGAGCAGTTCTTC.

This clonotype was found a few times. Germline is not matched at one junction end, which may reflect a read error. This rearrangement joins TRBV5-1 to TRBJ2-7; D call uncertain. The DNA end is a closer match to TRBJ2-5, so the J assignment may be wrong. Germline-derived CDR1 and CDR2 are SGHRS and YFSETQ. The CDR3 extends over 12 amino acids. This CDR3 is CASSLLAETQYF. The CDR3 region has the DNA TGTGCCAGCAGTCTCCTCGCGGAGACCCAGTACTTC.

To note about this clonotype: One end of the junction fails to match germline, which may point to a read error. CDR3 protein: CAWRPYTGTQYF. CDR3 bases: TGTGCCTGGAGACCATACACAGGTACGCAGTATTTT. The gene calls are TRBV30 and TRBJ2-3; tentatively, D is TRBD1 (5 bases). The germline gives CDR1 GTSNPN, CDR2 SVGIG (reference sequence). The length of the CDR3 is 12 residues.

In its sample, this clonotype was seen a few times. This chain joins TRBV29-1 and TRBJ2-1, with TRBD2 identical over 7 bases. Germline-derived CDR1 and CDR2 are SQVTM and ANQGSEA. CDR3 length: 14 amino acids. The V segment lost 7 bases and the J segment 8 bases; nucleotides outside the gene matches: 14. The CDR3 sequence: CSGSGGRAWDEQFF. The CDR3 DNA reads as TGCAGCGGGTCCGGCGGGAGAGCCTGGGATGAGCAGTTCTTC.

The V gene is TRBV28, the J gene TRBJ2-5; tentative D call: TRBD1 (6 bases). Trimming removed 6 bases from V and 5 bases from J, with 25 bases in between. CDR3 length: 17 residues. Germline-derived CDR1 and CDR2 are MDHEN and SYDVKM. Here the CDR3 reads CASRQSITGISEETQYF. Written as DNA, the CDR3 is TGTGCCAGCAGGCAATCTATAACAGGGATTAGTGAGGAGACCCAGTACTTC.

This clonotype was counted once. The chain uses TRBV12-3 or TRBV12-4 and TRBJ2-1; possibly TRBD2 for D (6 bases). This CDR3 is built from 15 residues. The V and J ends lost 5 bases and 8 bases respectively, with 19 bases between them. CDR3 nucleotides: TGTGCCAGCAGTCTCGGTCACGGGAGTTTGGATGAGCAGTTCTTC. Translation gives CASSLGHGSLDEQFF.

This rearrangement joins TRBV7-2 to TRBJ1-2; D remains unclear. The CDR3 totals 14 residues. The V and J ends lost 1 base and 4 bases respectively, with 10 bases between them. Germline loops: CDR1 SGHTA, CDR2 FQGNSA. CDR3 nucleotides: TGTGCCAGCAGCTTAGATTCCGGGATCTATGGCTACACCTTC. Protein product: CASSLDSGIYGYTF.

This clonotype has just one count. This chain links TRBV29-1 with TRBJ2-5, with 8 bases that match TRBD1. The J call may be faulty, since TRBJ2-7 better matches the DNA end. This CDR3 region has 14 residues. Per germline, CDR1 SQVTM and CDR2 ANQGSEA. As DNA, the CDR3 is TGCAGCGCGCGAGATGGGACAGGCTTGTACGAGCAGTACTTC. Protein product: CSARDGTGLYEQYF.

V gene TRBV20-1 combines with J gene TRBJ2-3, with 7 bases matching TRBD1. With 6 bases clipped from V and 0 bases from J, the junction kept 21 bases outside the gene matches. The germline V gene encodes CDR1 DFQATT and CDR2 SNEGSKA (reference sequence). The CDR3 covers 19 residues. CDR3: CSAYRFSGGSVGSTDTQYF. CDR3 nucleotides: TGCAGTGCGTATCGCTTTTCAGGGGGATCTGTAGGGAGCACAGATACGCAGTATTTT.

The rearrangement links TRBV7-6 to TRBJ2-2; 9 bases fit TRBD1. CDR1 and CDR2 (germline): SGHVS, FNYEAQ. The V segment lost 7 bases and the J segment 4 bases; nucleotides outside the gene matches: 13. CDR3 length: 17 residues. In nucleotides, the CDR3 is TGTGCCAGCACTCCCGCGGGGACAGGGCGGTTCACCGGGGAGCTGTTTTTT. It specifies CASTPAGTGRFTGELFF. Supplemented by reference TRBV7-6 and TRBJ2-2, the full variable domain reads GAGVSQSPRYKVTKRGQDVALRCDPISGHVSLYWYRQALGQGPEFLTYFNYEAQQDKSGLPNDRFSAERPEGSISTLTIQRTEQRDSAMYRCASTPAGTGRFTGELFFGEGSRLTVL.